These 9 T cell receptor beta chains originate from one sample sequenced in a study of blood T cell repertoires in COVID-19. The repertoire was sequenced with immunoSEQ multiplex PCR; TCRdb's copy has only in-frame clones and lacks some. The table shows 250,000 to 350,000 clones, with around nine tenths occurring only once. Sequencing input: PBMCs or T cells enriched from blood (not recorded which). These receptors all come from a woman in her twenties or thirties who had recovered from COVID-19.

The rearrangement uses TRBV5-4 and TRBJ1-1, with D unresolved. V was pared by 2 bases and J by 1 base, with 3 bases between. Per germline, CDR1 SGHNT and CDR2 YYREEE (reference sequence). The CDR3 has 12 residues. CDR3 residues: CASSFRNTEAFF. CDR3 DNA: TGTGCCAGCAGCTTCCGGAACACTGAAGCTTTCTTT.

The chain is built from TRBV4-3 and TRBJ2-3; TRBD1 matches at 7 bases. The V gene end was trimmed by 1 base and the J gene end by 3 bases; junction bases not matched to a gene: 7. This CDR3 spans 16 amino acids. Germline V gene data show CDR1 as LGHNA and CDR2 as YSLEER. This CDR3 reads CASSQATGVRTDTQYF. CDR3 nucleotide sequence: TGCGCCAGCAGCCAAGCAACAGGGGTTCGGACAGATACGCAGTATTTT.

The V and J genes are TRBV7-2 and TRBJ1-6; 8 positions agree with TRBD1. J lost 5 bases, V lost 3 bases, and 3 bases had no gene match. Germline assignment: CDR1 SGHTA and CDR2 FQGNSA. The CDR3 has 15 amino acids. The DNA of the CDR3 is TGTGCCAGCAGCTTCCAGGGGGCGGATAATTCACCCCTCCACTTT. It specifies CASSFQGADNSPLHF.

The rearrangement links TRBV5-1 to TRBJ1-1; no reliable D call. This CDR3 is built from 16 residues. Germline V gives CDR1 SGHRS, CDR2 YFSETQ. V gave up 3 bases and J gave up 0 bases, with 15 bases separating them. CDR3 loop: CASSSLPGTMNTEAFF. CDR3 nucleotides: TGCGCCAGCAGCTCATTGCCGGGAACGATGAACACTGAAGCTTTCTTT.

The rearrangement joins TRBV7-9 to TRBJ2-7; 8 bases are shared with TRBD2. The CDR3 totals 15 residues. J lost 0 bases, V lost 3 bases, and 4 bases had no gene match. In germline, CDR1 is SEHNR, CDR2 FQNEAQ (reference sequence). This CDR3 is CASSLAAGGSYEQYF. The DNA for the CDR3 is TGTGCCAGCAGCTTGGCCGCGGGGGGCTCCTACGAGCAGTACTTC.

The CDR3 loop is CASSSEESLAGGWINEQFF. CDR3 bases: TGTGCCAGCAGCTCCGAAGAGAGCCTAGCGGGGGGGTGGATCAATGAGCAGTTCTTC. The chain has TRBV9 and TRBJ2-1; TRBD2 matches 12 bases. This CDR3 region has 19 residues. From germline, CDR1 is SGDLS and CDR2 YYNGEE. The junction had 17 bases not matched to a gene; V was cut back by 4 bases and J by 6 bases.

The V call is TRBV9, the J call TRBJ1-2; the D is unclear. This CDR3 has 12 amino acids. In germline, CDR1 is SGDLS, CDR2 YYNGEE. The V and J ends lost 4 bases and 4 bases respectively, with 8 bases between them. CDR3 amino acids: CASSRRVYGYTF. CDR3 coding DNA: TGTGCCAGCAGCCGGAGAGTCTATGGCTACACCTTC.

In nucleotides, the CDR3 is TGTGCCAGCTCACCTTTACCACAGGTTCAGAACACTGAAGCTTTCTTT. Its protein is CASSPLPQVQNTEAFF. The chain recombines TRBV18 with TRBJ1-1; possible D gene TRBD1, 5 bases. This CDR3 region has 16 residues. Germline CDR1 is KGHSH and CDR2 is LQKENI. V lost 3 bases and J 1 base, leaving 15 bases between the germline ends.

This sequence joins TRBV4-1 and TRBJ1-2; no clear D. The germline gives CDR1 MGHRA, CDR2 YSYEKL. The ends were cut back, 0 bases at V and 8 bases at J, with 13 bases in the middle. This CDR3 region has 14 residues. The CDR3 region is CASSQDGSPAGYTF. CDR3 nucleotides: TGCGCCAGCAGCCAAGATGGGAGTCCGGCGGGCTACACCTTC.